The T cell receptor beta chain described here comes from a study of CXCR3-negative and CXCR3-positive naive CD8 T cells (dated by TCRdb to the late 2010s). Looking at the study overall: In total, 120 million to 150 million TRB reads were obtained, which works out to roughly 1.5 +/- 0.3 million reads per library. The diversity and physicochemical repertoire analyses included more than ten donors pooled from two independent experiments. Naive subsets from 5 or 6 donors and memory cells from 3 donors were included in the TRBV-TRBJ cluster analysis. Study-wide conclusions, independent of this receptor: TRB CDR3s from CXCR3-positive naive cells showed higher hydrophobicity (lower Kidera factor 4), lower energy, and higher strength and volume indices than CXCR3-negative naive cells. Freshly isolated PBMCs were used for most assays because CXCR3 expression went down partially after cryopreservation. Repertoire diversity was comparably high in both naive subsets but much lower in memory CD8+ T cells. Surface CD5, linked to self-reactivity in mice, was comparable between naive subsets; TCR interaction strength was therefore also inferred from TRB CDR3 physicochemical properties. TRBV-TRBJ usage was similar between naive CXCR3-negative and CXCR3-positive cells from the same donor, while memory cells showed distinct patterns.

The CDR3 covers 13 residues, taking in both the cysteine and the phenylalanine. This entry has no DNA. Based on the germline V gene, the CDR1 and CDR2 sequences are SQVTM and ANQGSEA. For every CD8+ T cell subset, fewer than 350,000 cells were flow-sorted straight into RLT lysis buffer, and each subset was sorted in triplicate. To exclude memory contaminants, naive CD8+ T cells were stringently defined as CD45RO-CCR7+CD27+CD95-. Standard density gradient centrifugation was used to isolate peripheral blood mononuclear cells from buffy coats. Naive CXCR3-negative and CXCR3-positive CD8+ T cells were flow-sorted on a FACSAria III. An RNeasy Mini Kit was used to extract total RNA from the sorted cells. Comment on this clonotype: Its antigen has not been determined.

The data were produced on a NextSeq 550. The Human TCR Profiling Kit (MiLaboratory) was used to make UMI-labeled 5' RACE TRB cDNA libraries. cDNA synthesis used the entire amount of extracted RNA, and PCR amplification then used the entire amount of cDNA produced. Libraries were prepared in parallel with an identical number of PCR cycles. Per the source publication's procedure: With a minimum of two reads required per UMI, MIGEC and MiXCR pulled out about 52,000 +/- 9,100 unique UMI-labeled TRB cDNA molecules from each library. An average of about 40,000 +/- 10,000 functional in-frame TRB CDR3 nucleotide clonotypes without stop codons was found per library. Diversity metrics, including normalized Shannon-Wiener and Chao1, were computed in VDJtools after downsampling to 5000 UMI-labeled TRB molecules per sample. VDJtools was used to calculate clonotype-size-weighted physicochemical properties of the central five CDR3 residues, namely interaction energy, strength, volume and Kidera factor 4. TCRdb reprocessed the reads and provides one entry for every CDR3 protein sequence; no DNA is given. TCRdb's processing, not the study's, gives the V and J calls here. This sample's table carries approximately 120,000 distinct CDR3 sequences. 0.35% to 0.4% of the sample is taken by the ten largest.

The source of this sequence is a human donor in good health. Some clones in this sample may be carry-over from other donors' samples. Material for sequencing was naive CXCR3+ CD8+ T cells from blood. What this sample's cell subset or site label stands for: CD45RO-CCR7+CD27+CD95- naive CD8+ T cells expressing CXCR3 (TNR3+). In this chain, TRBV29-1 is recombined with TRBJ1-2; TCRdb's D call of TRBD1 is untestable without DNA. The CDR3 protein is CSVDPGQGLGYTF.